The subject of this entry is one TCR beta chain. No antigen is known for it. Unfractionated whole blood yielded total RNA. Unmatched junction bases numbered 6, after V lost 4 bases and J lost 7 bases. The CDR3 is 14 residues long. TCRdb processed the 5' RACE reads anew with MiXCR; each CDR3 protein has one entry. The repertoire holds 110,000 or so distinct CDR3 sequences, with approximately 19% as singletons. These data are taken from a study of human T cells and chemical hapten exposure. Study summary: How much TCR each sample yielded varied, mostly because pooled library volumes differed slightly. Regarding the study as a whole: No shift was seen in TCRs above 1 in 1000 frequency with DPC sensitization.

This chain connects TRBV12-3 or TRBV12-4 to TRBJ2-2, with 7 positions matching TRBD2. The receptor's source is a human donor in good health. The CDR3 bases are TGTGCCAGCAGTTCGGGGGGTTCGGGCGGGGAGCTGTTTTTT. Translating gives CASSSGGSGGELFF.